These 23 T cell receptor beta chains came from one sample sequenced in a study of cytomegalovirus exposure and HLA in healthy donors. Primers for the PCR totalled 60 Vbeta and 13 Jbeta. The data were produced by immunoSEQ multiplex PCR, yet TCRdb's version contains in-frame clones alone and is incomplete. The sample has approximately 110,000 clones. The sequencing input was PBMCs. The receptors stem from a man aged 25-40 years in good health and CMV-seronegative.

The rearrangement uses TRBV28 and TRBJ1-5; D is possibly TRBD1 (6 bases). The CDR3 contains 14 residues. Trimming pared 1 base from V and 9 bases from J, leaving 13 bases between. Per germline, CDR1 MDHEN and CDR2 SYDVKM. The CDR3 coding sequence is TGTGCCAGCAGTTTATTGACAGGTGATGCGCCCCAGCATTTT. It encodes CASSLLTGDAPQHF.

The chain carries TRBV5-1 and TRBJ2-7; 8 bases agree with TRBD2. J was trimmed by 2 bases and V by 1 base; bases with no gene match: 2. The germline CDR1 and CDR2 sequences are SGHRS and YFSETQ. The CDR3 has 14 amino acids. The CDR3 DNA follows: TGCGCCAGCAGCTTGACGGGGGGGGCCTACGAGCAGTACTTC. Its protein product is CASSLTGGAYEQYF.

This chain uses TRBV5-1 with TRBJ2-3; 12 bases map to TRBD2. CDR3 length: 15 amino acids. CDR1 and CDR2 from the germline V gene are SGHRS and YFSETQ. The ends lost 4 bases at V and 5 bases at J; junction bases unmatched: 5. The CDR3 sequence: CASSRTSGAGDTQYF. The CDR3 DNA is TGCGCCAGCAGCCGGACTAGCGGGGCTGGAGATACGCAGTATTTT.

The chain carries TRBV7-2 and TRBJ2-1; 8 nucleotides agree with TRBD1. CDR1 and CDR2 (germline): SGHTA, FQGNSA. The CDR3 sequence is 13 residues long. Germline trimming cut 3 bases from V and 12 bases from J; bases unmatched to any gene: 7. The CDR3 region is CASSFGQGLGQFF. The CDR3 DNA follows: TGTGCCAGCAGCTTTGGACAGGGTTTAGGGCAGTTCTTC.

The chain recombines TRBV25-1 with TRBJ2-6, with no clear D. Trimming took off 1 base at V and 1 base at J, with 5 bases between the two ends. Germline CDR1 MGHDK, CDR2 SYGVNS. The CDR3 covers 15 residues. The CDR3 is CASSESGSGANVLTF. CDR3 nucleotide sequence: TGTGCCAGCAGTGAATCCGGGTCTGGGGCCAACGTCCTGACTTTC.

V gene TRBV19 combines with J gene TRBJ1-5, with TRBD1 matching 7 bases. The V gene end was trimmed by 3 bases and the J gene end by 5 bases; junction bases not matched to a gene: 4. The germline V gene encodes CDR1 LNHDA and CDR2 SQIVND (reference sequence). This CDR3 contains 14 residues. The CDR3 protein is CASSMGRGYQPQHF. In nucleotides, the CDR3 is TGTGCCAGTAGTATGGGCAGGGGGTATCAGCCCCAGCATTTT.

This chain joins TRBV10-3 and TRBJ2-3, with 10 nucleotides matching TRBD2. The CDR3 is made up of 16 amino acids. Trimming at V came to 4 bases and at J to 9 bases, leaving 13 bases not matched to a gene. From germline, CDR1 is ENHRY and CDR2 SYGVKD. The CDR3 region is CAISAAAAGGLQTQYF. The CDR3 nucleotides are TGTGCCATCAGTGCCGCAGCAGCGGGGGGGCTTCAAACGCAGTATTTT.

This chain links TRBV11-2 with TRBJ2-7; 8 bases are a match to TRBD2. V trimming: 5 bases; J trimming: 2 bases; junction bases outside the gene matches: 8. Germline-derived CDR1 and CDR2 are SGHAT and FQNNGV. CDR3 length: 15 residues. CDR3 region: CASSVGLGATYEQYF. The CDR3 coding sequence is TGTGCCAGCAGCGTGGGACTAGGAGCAACCTACGAGCAGTACTTC. The full variable domain, its missing parts supplied by reference TRBV11-2 and TRBJ2-7, is EAGVAQSPRYKIIEKRQSVAFWCNPISGHATLYWYQQILGQGPKLLIQFQNNGVVDDSQLPKDRFSAERLKGVDSTLKIQPAKLEDSAVYLCASSVGLGATYEQYFGPGTRLTVT.

The chain combines TRBV21-1 with TRBJ2-7; the D call TRBD1 from the table was never checked on the DNA. TRBV21-1 is a pseudogene locus. The length of the CDR3 is 15 residues. CDR3 in DNA: TGTGCCAGCAGCAAAAAGTCAGGGCCCTCCTACGAGCAGTACTTC. Translation gives CASSKKSGPSYEQYF.

The chain combines TRBV4-2 with TRBJ2-2; D perhaps matches TRBD2 (5 bases). Germline V CDR1 and CDR2: LGHNA, YNFKEQ. Trimming pared 4 bases from V and 2 bases from J, leaving 8 bases between. The CDR3 sequence is 14 residues long. In nucleotides, the CDR3 is TGTGCCAGCAGCCTCGGGATTAACACCGGGGAGCTGTTTTTT. Its protein product is CASSLGINTGELFF.

The V and J genes are TRBV27 and TRBJ2-7; 8 bases align to TRBD2. The CDR3 covers 14 residues. After removal of 6 bases from V and 7 bases from J, the junction contained 11 bases not matched to a gene. Germline lookup yields CDR1 MNHEY and CDR2 SMNVEV (reference sequence). CDR3 sequence: CASSPAGRVWEQYF. The DNA for the CDR3 is TGTGCCAGCAGCCCCGCCGGGAGGGTGTGGGAGCAGTACTTC.

The V and J genes are TRBV6-5 and TRBJ1-1; 7 nucleotides match TRBD1. Germline CDR1 is MNHEY and CDR2 is SVGAGI. With 6 bases clipped from V and 0 bases from J, the junction kept 7 bases outside the gene matches. CDR3 length: 15 amino acids. CDR3 region: CASSTTGTVNTEAFF. The CDR3 DNA sequence: TGTGCCAGCAGCACGACCGGGACAGTGAACACTGAAGCTTTCTTT.

This chain links TRBV29-1 with TRBJ1-1, with 7 positions matching TRBD1. Germline assignment: CDR1 SQVTM and CDR2 ANQGSEA. There are 16 residues in the CDR3. Unmatched junction bases numbered 17, after V lost 7 bases and J lost 3 bases. The CDR3 here is CSGATYGGQRHTEAFF. The CDR3 region has the DNA TGCAGCGGTGCTACATACGGGGGACAGCGGCACACTGAAGCTTTCTTT.

The chain combines TRBV5-1 with TRBJ2-1; perhaps TRBD1 as D (6 bases). In germline, CDR1 is SGHRS, CDR2 YFSETQ. Trimming stripped 0 bases from V and 1 base from J, with 8 bases between. The length of the CDR3 is 15 residues. The CDR3 DNA reads TGCGCCAGCAGCTTGGTGGGGGCATCCTACAATGAGCAGTTCTTC. It specifies CASSLVGASYNEQFF.

V is TRBV7-2 and J is TRBJ1-2; no firm D call. The germline gives CDR1 SGHTA, CDR2 FQGNSA. The CDR3 runs 15 residues. Trimming took 1 base from V and 5 from J, leaving 14 bases between them. CDR3 sequence reads: CASSLDSSPVYGYTF. As DNA, the CDR3 is TGTGCCAGCAGCTTAGATTCGTCCCCAGTTTATGGCTACACCTTC.

The CDR3 nucleotides are TGTGCCAGCAGCTTCCGGGTCCTCACAGATACGCAGTATTTT. Residues: CASSFRVLTDTQYF. The rearrangement links TRBV6-1 to TRBJ2-3; D is unresolved. CDR1 is MNHNS and CDR2 is SASEGT in the germline V gene. V shed 6 bases and J shed 2 bases, with 12 bases lying between them. The CDR3 has 14 amino acids.

The gene calls are TRBV4-1 and TRBJ1-1; D possibly corresponds to TRBD1 (5 bases). V was pared by 0 bases and J by 4 bases, with 12 bases between. CDR1 and CDR2 (germline): MGHRA, YSYEKL. The CDR3 runs 15 residues. CDR3 nucleotides: TGCGCCAGCAGCCAAGAAGGCTCTCAGGGCACTGAAGCTTTCTTT. Protein: CASSQEGSQGTEAFF.

This rearrangement joins TRBV11-1 to TRBJ2-1, with D possibly being TRBD1 (5 bases). Germline V lookup: CDR1 SGHAT, CDR2 FQDESV (reference sequence). The V gene lost 1 base and the J gene lost 0 bases, with 10 bases spanning the gap. This CDR3 is built from 16 residues. CDR3 region: CASSLEGALSYNEQFF. The CDR3 coding sequence is TGTGCCAGCAGCTTAGAAGGGGCCCTCTCCTACAATGAGCAGTTCTTC.

V and J are TRBV5-1 and TRBJ2-7, with 9 bases aligning to TRBD1. CDR3 length equals 15 residues. Germline V gene data show CDR1 as SGHRS and CDR2 as YFSETQ. Losses at the gene ends were 0 bases for V and 1 base for J; bases not matched to a gene: 2. The CDR3 here is CASSLGTGVSYEQYF. The CDR3 DNA reads as TGCGCCAGCAGCTTGGGGACAGGGGTGTCCTACGAGCAGTACTTC.

The chain couples TRBV11-1 to TRBJ2-1; 7 bases line up with TRBD2. V shed 5 bases, J shed 4 bases, and the junction held 8 bases outside the gene matches. CDR3 length: 15 residues. Per germline, CDR1 SGHAT and CDR2 FQDESV (reference sequence). The CDR3 region is CASSTGEGPYNEQFF. CDR3 sequence (DNA): TGTGCCAGCAGCACCGGGGAGGGACCATACAATGAGCAGTTCTTC.

This chain connects TRBV18 to TRBJ1-6, with D maybe TRBD1 (5 bases). The length of the CDR3 is 16 residues. CDR1 and CDR2 (germline): KGHSH, LQKENI. The V and J ends lost 2 bases and 3 bases respectively, with 11 bases between them. The DNA of the CDR3 is TGTGCCAGCTCACCAGATGTGGGGGGCTATAATTCACCCCTCCACTTT. Translated, it gives CASSPDVGGYNSPLHF.

The chain joins TRBV19 to TRBJ1-1; tentatively, D is TRBD1 (5 bases). Trimming removed 3 bases at V and 4 bases at J, with 9 bases between. Looked up from germline, CDR1 is LNHDA and CDR2 is SQIVND (reference sequence). The CDR3 loop spans 13 amino acids. Written as DNA, the CDR3 is TGTGCCAGTAGTATGCCGACAGCCACTGAAGCTTTCTTT. Translation: CASSMPTATEAFF.

The chain links TRBV5-1 to TRBJ2-2; possibly TRBD1 for D (6 bases). CDR1 is SGHRS and CDR2 is YFSETQ in the germline V gene. Trimming pared 2 bases from V and 5 bases from J, leaving 16 bases between. This CDR3 spans 16 amino acids. The CDR3 reads CASSLEGWQGTGELFF. In DNA form, the CDR3 reads TGCGCCAGCAGCTTAGAGGGTTGGCAGGGGACCGGGGAGCTGTTTTTT.